A single sample is the source of the 30 T cell receptor beta chains below, sequenced in a study of CXCR3-negative and CXCR3-positive naive CD8 T cells. Via 5' RACE with UMI labels, TRB cDNA libraries were prepared. TCRdb reprocessed the 5' RACE reads, keeping one entry per CDR3 protein, no DNA. Its listing shows about 40,000 distinct CDR3 sequences. Sequencing was done on a sample of memory CD8+ T cells from blood. All receptors derive from a human donor in good health. Some clones in this sample may be carry-over from other donors' samples.

The chain combines TRBV20-1 with TRBJ2-7; TCRdb's assignment of TRBD1 cannot be checked, as there is no DNA. Per germline, CDR1 DFQATT and CDR2 SNEGSKA (reference sequence). The CDR3 has 16 residues. CDR3 protein: CSARRRDRGGGYEQYF.

This chain uses TRBV20-1 with TRBJ2-1; TCRdb proposes TRBD1, but this gene call is untestable without DNA. The CDR3 totals 15 residues. Germline values: CDR1 DFQATT, CDR2 SNEGSKA (reference sequence). CDR3 region: CSARVTSGGGNEQFF.

V gene TRBV15 combines with J gene TRBJ1-2; TCRdb returns TRBD1, unconfirmable since there is no DNA. CDR3 length equals 14 residues. In germline, CDR1 is LNHNV, CDR2 YYDKDF (reference sequence). CDR3 sequence reads: CATSKGTEVGGYTF.

V is TRBV10-3 and J is TRBJ2-7. CDR1 and CDR2 from the germline V gene are ENHRY and SYGVKD. This CDR3 region has 13 residues. CDR3: CAISAAVPDGQYF.

The chain joins TRBV4-3 to TRBJ2-3. The CDR3 runs 15 residues. Germline loops: CDR1 LGHNA, CDR2 YSLEER. The CDR3 region is CASSQAKYPTDTQYF.

The V gene is TRBV7-9, the J gene TRBJ2-1. The CDR3 is made up of 12 amino acids. Germline CDR1 and CDR2: SEHNR and FQNEAQ (reference sequence). The CDR3 loop is CASSLSVNEQFF.

This chain links TRBV28 with TRBJ2-5; no DNA is available, so the TRBD1 call from TCRdb remains unchecked. Germline V gene data show CDR1 as MDHEN and CDR2 as SYDVKM. CDR3 length: 13 residues. The CDR3 loop reads CASSGGQEETQYF.

CDR3 in amino acids: CASSFAGISYEQYF. The rearrangement links TRBV28 to TRBJ2-7; TCRdb reports TRBD1, a call that lacks DNA to check it against. The germline V gene encodes CDR1 MDHEN and CDR2 SYDVKM. The CDR3 spans 14 residues.

The chain joins TRBV29-1 to TRBJ2-7; TCRdb's assignment of TRBD1 cannot be checked, as there is no DNA. Germline CDR1 reads SQVTM; CDR2 reads ANQGSEA. The CDR3 runs to 14 residues. CDR3 sequence reads: CSGAGTGYSYEQYF.

The chain couples TRBV10-3 to TRBJ2-5. Germline V gene lookup returns CDR1 ENHRY and CDR2 SYGVKD. This CDR3 is built from 13 residues. The CDR3 sequence: CAISDEGQETQYF.

The chain combines TRBV6-4 with TRBJ2-1; the D call from TCRdb, TRBD2, cannot be confirmed without DNA. CDR1 MRHNA and CDR2 SNTAGT come from the germline V gene. The CDR3 has 16 residues. The CDR3 reads CASSDSSLAGGNEQFF.

The genes are TRBV21-1 and TRBJ2-1; there is no DNA to check the TCRdb D call of TRBD2. TRBV21-1 is a documented pseudogene. This CDR3 region has 20 residues. The CDR3 reads CASNLIGTRGRVQGSNEQFF.

The V and J genes are TRBV4-3 and TRBJ2-1; there is no DNA to check the TCRdb D call of TRBD2. The germline gives CDR1 LGHNA, CDR2 YSLEER. This CDR3 contains 21 residues. The CDR3 is CASSQRKTTGLTSGAYNEQFF.

V usage is TRBV7-9 and J usage is TRBJ2-5; the D call of TRBD2 rests on TCRdb alone, since no DNA is present to check it. Looked up from germline, CDR1 is SEHNR and CDR2 is FQNEAQ (reference sequence). The CDR3 sequence is 16 residues long. The CDR3: CASSMTSGGPKETQYF. Full variable domain (remainder filled in from reference TRBV7-9 and TRBJ2-5): DTGVSQNPRHKITKRGQNVTFRCDPISEHNRLYWYRQTLGQGPEFLTYFQNEAQLEKSRLLSDRFSAERPKGSFSTLEIQRTEQGDSAMYLCASSMTSGGPKETQYFGPGTRLLVL.

The chain couples TRBV4-3 to TRBJ2-5; TCRdb's D gene call, TRBD1, goes unchecked for lack of DNA. Germline V gives CDR1 LGHNA, CDR2 YSLEER. The CDR3 length is 15 residues. The CDR3 sequence is CASGQGAGTPGAQYF.

The chain employs TRBV15 and TRBJ2-2; there is no DNA to check the TCRdb D call of TRBD2. The CDR3 has 19 residues. Germline assignment: CDR1 LNHNV and CDR2 YYDKDF (reference sequence). CDR3 sequence reads: CATSRAGTSGGTNTGELFF.

V and J are TRBV6-5 and TRBJ2-2; absent DNA, TCRdb's TRBD2 call cannot be checked. The length of the CDR3 is 15 residues. CDR1 is MNHEY, CDR2 SVGAGI, per germline. The CDR3 is CASSYGLVATGELFF.

V is TRBV4-1 and J is TRBJ2-5. The CDR3 runs 13 residues. Looked up from germline, CDR1 is MGHRA and CDR2 is YSYEKL. CDR3 sequence reads: CASSPDGQETQYF.

The chain is built from TRBV6-2 or TRBV6-3 and TRBJ2-7. CDR1 is MNHEY, CDR2 SVGEGT, per germline. CDR3 length: 14 amino acids. CDR3 in amino acids: CASSHSGASYEQYF.

The chain employs TRBV7-9 and TRBJ2-2; TCRdb reports TRBD1, a call that lacks DNA to check it against. This CDR3 spans 15 amino acids. Germline assignment: CDR1 SEHNR and CDR2 FQNEAQ (reference sequence). This CDR3 is CASSSGTPNTGELFF.

This rearrangement joins TRBV12-3 or TRBV12-4 to TRBJ2-4. This CDR3 has 15 amino acids. CDR3 protein: CASSLWTQAKNIQYF.

The rearrangement joins TRBV5-1 to TRBJ2-3; the TRBD1 assignment by TCRdb is unverifiable without DNA. Germline CDR1 and CDR2: SGHRS and YFSETQ. The CDR3 totals 16 residues. CDR3 protein: CASSRERDLSTDTQYF.

The chain has TRBV7-6 and TRBJ1-1; the TCRdb call, TRBD1, lacks DNA for checking. Germline V gene lookup returns CDR1 SGHVS and CDR2 FNYEAQ. The CDR3 has 15 residues. The CDR3 reads CASSLGGGGRTEAFF.

V and J are TRBV19 and TRBJ2-5. CDR1 and CDR2 from the germline V gene are LNHDA and SQIVND (reference sequence). This CDR3 has 13 residues. Here the CDR3 reads CASSIDVEETQYF.

The genes are TRBV21-1 and TRBJ2-1; the D call from TCRdb, TRBD1, cannot be confirmed without DNA. TRBV21-1 is a pseudogene locus. The CDR3 loop spans 13 amino acids. CDR3 sequence: CASSPGQGAEQFF.

The chain couples TRBV6-6 to TRBJ2-5; TCRdb's D call of TRBD2 is untestable without DNA. The CDR3 runs to 15 residues. Germline CDR1 reads MNHNY; CDR2 reads SVGAGI (reference sequence). The CDR3 here is CASSYIAGVLETQYF.

The rearrangement joins TRBV28 to TRBJ1-5; TCRdb returns TRBD1, unconfirmable since there is no DNA. Germline loops: CDR1 MDHEN, CDR2 SYDVKM. The CDR3 is made up of 14 amino acids. CDR3 protein: CASTRGDSNQPQHF. Filled out from reference TRBV28 and TRBJ1-5, the complete variable domain reads DVKVTQSSRYLVKRTGEKVFLECVQDMDHENMFWYRQDPGLGLRLIYFSYDVKMKEKGDIPEGYSVSREKKERFSLILESASTNQTSMYLCASTRGDSNQPQHFGDGTRLSIL.

The chain combines TRBV11-2 with TRBJ2-7; checking the TCRdb D call of TRBD1 is not possible without DNA. The CDR3 length is 13 residues. Germline V gives CDR1 SGHAT, CDR2 FQNNGV. The CDR3 loop reads CASSLGDAYEQYF.

The V and J genes are TRBV28 and TRBJ2-1; TCRdb proposes TRBD2, but this gene call is untestable without DNA. Germline V CDR1 and CDR2: MDHEN, SYDVKM. The CDR3 covers 19 residues. CDR3 loop: CASSTFILASGGAYNEQFF.

The chain is built from TRBV29-1 and TRBJ2-3; as DNA is missing, the TRBD1 call by TCRdb cannot be tested. The length of the CDR3 is 12 residues. Germline V gene data show CDR1 as SQVTM and CDR2 as ANQGSEA. The CDR3 protein is CSGVGIGDTQYF.